The 10 T cell receptor beta chains listed next were all sequenced from one sample in a study of T-cell reconstitution after alpha-beta-depleted transplantation in children. The TCRbeta library was prepared with unique molecular identifiers. TCRdb ran MiXCR on the PCR reads and lists one entry per CDR3 protein. The data contain roughly 100,000 distinct CDR3 sequences, over 6% of them singletons. Sequencing was performed on PBMCs, taken before TCRalphabeta/CD19-depleted stem cell transplant. All receptors come from a boy aged 2 to 9 with acute lymphoblastic leukemia, due to receive a stem cell transplant.

This clonotype has ten or more counts. The V gene is TRBV5-1, the J gene TRBJ2-3; 11 nucleotides align to TRBD2. V shed 4 bases, J shed 4 bases, and the junction held 17 bases outside the gene matches. Germline CDR1 and CDR2: SGHRS and YFSETQ. This CDR3 comprises 19 residues. CDR3 bases: TGCGCCAGCAGCCCGTCTTTCCAGTCTACTAGCGGGGGCTCAGATACGCAGTATTTT. Its translation is CASSPSFQSTSGGSDTQYF.

This clonotype was counted many times. The chain couples TRBV28 to TRBJ2-5; D is unresolved. The CDR3 is 11 residues long. From germline, CDR1 is MDHEN and CDR2 SYDVKM. Trimming removed 5 bases at V and 7 bases at J, with 8 bases between. This CDR3 reads CASSSPRTQYF. For the CDR3, the DNA is TGTGCCAGCAGTAGTCCGAGGACCCAGTACTTC.

As for this clonotype: One junction end does not reproduce the germline sequence, and a read error may be involved. The genes are TRBV28 and TRBJ2-3; D may be TRBD2 (5 bases). CDR1 and CDR2 (germline): MDHEN, SYDVKM. This CDR3 is built from 18 residues. CDR3 coding DNA: TGTGCCATCAGTTTCAGAGTGGGAGCTAGGGTTAGTGGAGATACGCAGTATTTT. Its translation: CAISFRVGARVSGDTQYF.

This clonotype showed up just a few times. The V gene is TRBV7-2, the J gene TRBJ1-4; weak D call: TRBD1 (5 bases). The germline V gene encodes CDR1 SGHTA and CDR2 FQGNSA. V was trimmed by 5 bases and J by 0 bases, leaving 13 bases between them. The CDR3 consists of 16 residues. The CDR3 region is CASSKGSRATNEKLFF. Here the CDR3 DNA reads TGTGCCAGCAGCAAAGGATCCAGGGCAACTAATGAAAAACTGTTTTTT.

V and J are TRBV12-5 and TRBJ2-1, with 9 bases fitting TRBD1. With V trimmed by 7 bases and J by 3 bases, 4 bases remained unmatched. CDR1 and CDR2 from the germline V gene are LGHNT and FRNRAP. The CDR3 extends over 14 amino acids. The CDR3 DNA sequence: TGTGCTAGTGTTCCGGGACAGGGCTACAATGAGCAGTTCTTC. Protein product: CASVPGQGYNEQFF.

This clonotype has only a few counts. The V gene is TRBV4-3, the J gene TRBJ1-1, with D perhaps matching TRBD1 (6 bases). Germline values: CDR1 LGHNA, CDR2 YSLEER. CDR3 length: 19 residues. Trimming took 0 bases from V and 1 from J, leaving 21 bases between them. The chain's CDR3 is CASSQDRGMGAAKNTEAFF. As DNA, the CDR3 is TGCGCCAGCAGCCAAGATAGGGGGATGGGGGCGGCCAAGAACACTGAAGCTTTCTTT.

This clonotype appeared many times. The chain employs TRBV7-2 and TRBJ1-6, with a possible D match to TRBD1 (6 bases). Trimming shortened V by 3 bases and J by 5 bases, and 8 bases separated the two germline ends. CDR3 length: 14 residues. In germline, CDR1 is SGHTA, CDR2 FQGNSA. The CDR3 reads CASSLGHHNSPLHF. Written as DNA, the CDR3 is TGTGCCAGCAGCTTGGGACACCATAATTCACCCCTCCACTTT.

This clonotype occurred a few times. The CDR3, as DNA: TGTGCCAGTCGCTACGGACAGCGAGGCGACTATGGCTACACCTTC. It encodes CASRYGQRGDYGYTF. The chain combines TRBV19 with TRBJ1-2; a possible D gene is TRBD1 (6 bases). Per the germline V gene, CDR1 is LNHDA and CDR2 is SQIVND (reference sequence). CDR3 length: 15 residues. V dropped 8 bases and J dropped 3 bases, with 19 bases sitting between them.

This clonotype was seen only a few times. V and J are TRBV5-1 and TRBJ2-5; D ambiguous. The length of the CDR3 is 14 residues. V was shortened by 4 bases and J by 5 bases, with 15 bases between the two germline ends. From germline, CDR1 is SGHRS and CDR2 YFSETQ. The CDR3 region is CASSPGPHGETQYF. The CDR3, as DNA: TGCGCCAGCAGCCCGGGCCCCCATGGCGAGACCCAGTACTTC. Using reference TRBV5-1 and TRBJ2-5 for the parts outside the CDR3, the full variable domain is KAGVTQTPRYLIKTRGQQVTLSCSPISGHRSVSWYQQTPGQGLQFLFEYFSETQRNKGNFPGRFSGRQFSNSRSEMNVSTLELGDSALYLCASSPGPHGETQYFGPGTRLLVL.

This clonotype was detected many times. The chain has TRBV3-1 and TRBJ2-3; the D gene is possibly TRBD1 (6 bases). The ends were cut back, 6 bases at V and 0 bases at J, with 16 bases in the middle. Germline CDR1 LGHDT, CDR2 YNNKEL (reference sequence). The CDR3 is 16 residues long. The CDR3 region is CASRPTGTSSTDTQYF. As DNA, the CDR3 is TGTGCCAGCAGGCCGACCGGGACATCCAGCACAGATACGCAGTATTTT.